The 23 T cell receptor beta chains below all came from one sample that was sequenced in a study of T cell responses to AZD1222 COVID-19 vaccine. Measured with immunoSEQ multiplex PCR; TCRdb has only the in-frame clones, and not every one. The sample holds some 99,000 clones; roughly 84% are singletons and the top ten take about a sixth. The sample consisted of peripheral blood, taken on day 0 of AZD1222 vaccination. The receptor set was obtained from an adult in good health.

This chain uses TRBV20-1 with TRBJ1-2; no definite D call. The length of the CDR3 is 12 residues. From germline, CDR1 is DFQATT and CDR2 SNEGSKA (reference sequence). The germline V and J ends were trimmed by 3 bases and 6 bases, with 11 bases remaining between them. The CDR3 spells CSASPGNHGYTF. The CDR3 bases are TGCAGTGCTAGTCCTGGGAACCATGGCTACACCTTC.

V usage is TRBV5-6 and J usage is TRBJ2-1, with D perhaps TRBD1 (6 bases). Germline CDR1 SGHDT, CDR2 YYEEEE. The germline V and J ends were trimmed by 4 bases and 7 bases, with 12 bases remaining between them. The length of the CDR3 is 13 residues. CDR3: CASSHIQGNEQFF. The CDR3 DNA reads as TGTGCCAGCAGCCATATTCAGGGGAATGAGCAGTTCTTC.

This clone was seen just once. This rearrangement joins TRBV6-2 or TRBV6-3 to TRBJ1-5; unclear D gene. In germline, CDR1 is MNHEY, CDR2 SVGEGT. The CDR3 is 14 residues long. V lost 6 bases and J lost 3, with 12 bases in between. In DNA, the CDR3 is TGTGCCAGCAGCCGGAGTCGTCTCAATCAGCCCCAGCATTTT. This encodes CASSRSRLNQPQHF.

V is TRBV7-3 and J is TRBJ2-2; 11 bases align to TRBD1. CDR1 is SGHTA and CDR2 is FQGTGA in the germline V gene. Germline trimming cut 0 bases from V and 5 bases from J; bases unmatched to any gene: 2. There are 16 residues in the CDR3. In nucleotides, the CDR3 is TGTGCCAGCAGCTTAACCGGGACAGGGGGGACCGGGGAGCTGTTTTTT. Its translation is CASSLTGTGGTGELFF. Variable domain in full (rest from reference TRBV7-3 and TRBJ2-2): GAGVSQTPSNKVTEKGKYVELRCDPISGHTALYWYRQSLGQGPEFLIYFQGTGAADDSGLPNDRFFAVRPEGSVSTLKIQRTERGDSAVYLCASSLTGTGGTGELFFGEGSRLTVL.

The chain uses TRBV6-4 and TRBJ1-5, with no clear D. The germline V and J ends were trimmed by 4 bases and 2 bases, with 6 bases remaining between them. This CDR3 region has 13 residues. Germline V gene sequence: CDR1 MRHNA, CDR2 SNTAGT. In DNA, the CDR3 is TGTGCCAGCAGTGCAGATGGCAATCAGCCCCAGCATTTT. Translating gives CASSADGNQPQHF.

This chain joins TRBV5-1 and TRBJ1-2; TRBD1 aligns across 9 bases. The length of the CDR3 is 18 residues. Germline CDR1 reads SGHRS; CDR2 reads YFSETQ. V lost 2 bases, J lost 8 bases, and 19 bases stayed unmatched. The CDR3 here is CASSFHTSTRQGGGGYTF. The CDR3 DNA reads as TGCGCCAGCAGCTTCCATACCAGCACCCGACAGGGGGGCGGGGGCTACACCTTC.

This sequence joins TRBV28 and TRBJ2-2; the match to TRBD1 covers 7 bases. The CDR3 loop spans 15 amino acids. Trimming cost V 5 bases and J 5 bases; bases outside gene matches: 8. Germline loops: CDR1 MDHEN, CDR2 SYDVKM. The CDR3 spells CASSQGGQGTGELFF. The CDR3 DNA reads as TGTGCCAGCAGTCAAGGGGGCCAAGGAACCGGGGAGCTGTTTTTT.

The rearrangement links TRBV9 to TRBJ1-4; TRBD1 might be the D (5 bases). V gave up 0 bases and J gave up 0 bases, with 9 bases separating them. Germline values: CDR1 SGDLS, CDR2 YYNGEE. The CDR3 has 16 amino acids. Here the CDR3 reads CASSVEAGPTNEKLFF. The CDR3 DNA follows: TGTGCCAGCAGCGTAGAGGCAGGGCCAACTAATGAAAAACTGTTTTTT. Complete variable domain (other parts from reference TRBV9 and TRBJ1-4): DSGVTQTPKHLITATGQRVTLRCSPRSGDLSVYWYQQSLDQGLQFLIQYYNGEERAKGNILERFSAQQFPDLHSELNLSSLELGDSALYFCASSVEAGPTNEKLFFGSGTQLSVL.

This clone is categorized as medium-sized (0.01 to 0.1%). The genes are TRBV19 and TRBJ1-2, with unresolved D. This CDR3 is 14 amino acids long. Germline V CDR1 and CDR2: LNHDA, SQIVND (reference sequence). The V end lost 6 bases, the J end lost 3 bases, and 14 bases lay between the germline ends. Written as DNA, the CDR3 is TGTGCCAGTAGCCCGATAACTTTCGACTATGGCTACACCTTC. Protein sequence: CASSPITFDYGYTF.

The chain couples TRBV5-4 to TRBJ1-1; no clear D gene. Trimming took off 5 bases at V and 2 bases at J, with 10 bases between the two ends. Looked up from germline, CDR1 is SGHNT and CDR2 is YYREEE (reference sequence). The CDR3 totals 13 residues. The chain's CDR3 is CASRWAANTEAFF. The CDR3 coding sequence is TGTGCCAGCAGATGGGCAGCAAACACTGAAGCTTTCTTT.

This rearrangement joins TRBV15 to TRBJ1-2, with D hard to call. The CDR3 totals 14 residues. Trimming pared 0 bases from V and 7 bases from J, leaving 12 bases between. The germline V gene encodes CDR1 LNHNV and CDR2 YYDKDF (reference sequence). The CDR3 nucleotides are TGTGCCACCAGCAGAGATTGGACCGCTTCTGGCTACACCTTC. Its translation is CATSRDWTASGYTF.

This sequence joins TRBV6-1 and TRBJ2-1, with D unclear. This CDR3 is built from 15 residues. From germline, CDR1 is MNHNS and CDR2 SASEGT. V shed 1 base and J shed 2 bases, with 9 bases lying between them. Here the CDR3 reads CASSEEGNAYNEQFF. In nucleotides, the CDR3 is TGTGCCAGCAGTGAAGAGGGAAACGCCTACAATGAGCAGTTCTTC.

The V and J genes are TRBV5-4 and TRBJ1-4; a weak D match, TRBD1 (5 bases). V was shortened by 3 bases and J by 5 bases, with 11 bases between the two germline ends. Germline values: CDR1 SGHNT, CDR2 YYREEE (reference sequence). There are 14 residues in the CDR3. The CDR3 DNA reads as TGTGCCAGCAGCTCAGGGATAGGGAATGAAAAACTGTTTTTT. This sequence encodes CASSSGIGNEKLFF.

The chain joins TRBV5-1 to TRBJ2-5, with D tentatively TRBD2 (7 bases). CDR3 length: 15 amino acids. The germline gives CDR1 SGHRS, CDR2 YFSETQ. V dropped 5 bases and J dropped 0 bases, with 14 bases sitting between them. The CDR3 here is CASRPGGIDQETQYF. The CDR3 nucleotides read TGCGCCAGCAGGCCGGGGGGCATCGACCAAGAGACCCAGTACTTC.

This chain uses TRBV7-2 with TRBJ1-4; D gene ambiguous. Germline CDR1 and CDR2: SGHTA and FQGNSA. The germline V and J ends were trimmed by 5 bases and 8 bases, with 9 bases remaining between them. The CDR3 covers 12 residues. The CDR3 nucleotides are TGTGCCAGCAGCCGCTCGACGGAAAAACTGTTTTTT. Amino acids: CASSRSTEKLFF.

CDR3 in DNA: TGTGCCAGCAGCCTACTAGCGGGACCTGTTAGCACAGATACGCAGTATTTT. It is translated as CASSLLAGPVSTDTQYF. This sequence joins TRBV25-1 and TRBJ2-3, with 10 bases fitting TRBD2. The germline CDR1 and CDR2 sequences are MGHDK and SYGVNS. The CDR3 spans 17 residues. The junction had 9 bases not matched to a gene; V was cut back by 6 bases and J by 0 bases.

This chain connects TRBV6-5 to TRBJ1-4; TRBD1 might be the D (6 bases). V was cut by 6 bases and J by 7 bases, with 18 bases left in between. Germline assignment: CDR1 MNHEY and CDR2 SVGAGI. CDR3 size: 15 residues. DNA of the CDR3: TGTGCCAGCAGGGGGAGTCGGGGGCGAGGTGAAAAACTGTTTTTT. Protein sequence: CASRGSRGRGEKLFF.

The CDR3 DNA sequence: TGCGCCAGCAGCTTGGCGGCTGCAACTAATGAAAAACTGTTTTTT. Its protein is CASSLAAATNEKLFF. The genes are TRBV5-1 and TRBJ1-4; D is unresolved. The germline V and J ends were trimmed by 0 bases and 0 bases, with 6 bases remaining between them. This CDR3 has 15 residues. Germline CDR1 and CDR2: SGHRS and YFSETQ.

V usage is TRBV12-3 or TRBV12-4 and J usage is TRBJ2-1, with a tentative D call TRBD2 (7 bases). The CDR3 length is 13 residues. V was cut by 11 bases and J by 5 bases, with 16 bases left in between. This CDR3 reads CAGGRGLDNEQFF. The CDR3 nucleotides read TGTGCCGGGGGGCGAGGACTAGACAATGAGCAGTTCTTC.

The V gene is TRBV7-9, the J gene TRBJ2-7; 8 nucleotides line up with TRBD1. Unmatched junction bases numbered 20, after V lost 6 bases and J lost 7 bases. The CDR3 consists of 17 residues. CDR1 and CDR2 (germline): SEHNR, FQNEAQ (reference sequence). The CDR3 DNA reads TGTGCCAGCAGTTCGTTAGGGCCTATAGGGGGACAGGAAGAGCAGTACTTC. Its translation: CASSSLGPIGGQEEQYF.

V usage is TRBV6-6 and J usage is TRBJ1-2; D possibly corresponds to TRBD1 (6 bases). Germline-derived CDR1 and CDR2 are MNHNY and SVGAGI (reference sequence). The V end lost 6 bases, the J end lost 8 bases, and 16 bases lay between the germline ends. This CDR3 is 13 amino acids long. This CDR3 reads CASRLGTGRGYTF. Here the CDR3 DNA reads TGTGCCAGCAGGCTCGGAACAGGGAGAGGCTACACCTTC.

The chain is built from TRBV13 and TRBJ1-2, with D possibly matching TRBD1 (6 bases). Germline V gene data show CDR1 as PRHDT and CDR2 as FYEKMQ (reference sequence). This CDR3 has 16 residues. With 0 bases removed from V and 4 bases from J, the gap between germline ends came to 15 bases. The DNA of the CDR3 is TGTGCCAGCAGCTTAGGACTGGACAGTGGAAGCTATGGCTACACCTTC. This sequence encodes CASSLGLDSGSYGYTF.

This sequence joins TRBV4-2 and TRBJ2-3; 9 bases map to TRBD2. The CDR3 loop spans 16 amino acids. Unmatched junction bases numbered 6, after V lost 4 bases and J lost 1 base. Germline V gene data show CDR1 as LGHNA and CDR2 as YNFKEQ. The CDR3 loop is CASSPLAGARTDTQYF. For the CDR3, the DNA is TGTGCCAGCAGCCCTTTAGCGGGGGCCCGCACAGATACGCAGTATTTT.